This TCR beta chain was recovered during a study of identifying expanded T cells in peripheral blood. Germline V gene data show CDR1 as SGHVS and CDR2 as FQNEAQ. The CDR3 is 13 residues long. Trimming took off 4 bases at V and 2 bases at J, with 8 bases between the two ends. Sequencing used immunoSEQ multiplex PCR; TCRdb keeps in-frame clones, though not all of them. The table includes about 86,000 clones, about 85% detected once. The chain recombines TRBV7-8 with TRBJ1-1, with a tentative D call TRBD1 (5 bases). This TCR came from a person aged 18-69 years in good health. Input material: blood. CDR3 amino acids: CASSSQGNTEAFF. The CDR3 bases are TGTGCCAGCAGCTCGCAGGGAAACACTGAAGCTTTCTTT.